These 23 T cell receptor beta chains originate from one sample sequenced in a study of T cell responses to AZD1222 COVID-19 vaccine (dated by TCRdb to the early 2020s). The label giving this sample's time point can be read as: baseline before first vaccination. To prepare the library, the immunoSEQ multiplex PCR assay was applied. Entries here come from immuneACCESS through TCRdb and include only in-frame sequences with V and J called. Some clones fail to appear in such tables; in the studies checked, an unresolved V gene covers under half of the shortfall, and the cause of the remainder is unknown. The sample table contains more than 85,000 clones; only one count was recorded for about nine tenths of them. The ten largest clones add up to over 6.5% of the sample. The sample here was peripheral blood, taken on day 0 of AZD1222 vaccination. These receptors originate from an adult in good health.

J is TRBJ1-5 and V is TRBV24-1; weak D call: TRBD1 (6 bases). The ends were cut back, 7 bases at V and 0 bases at J, with 18 bases in the middle. Germline values: CDR1 KGHDR, CDR2 SFDVKD. The CDR3 extends over 17 amino acids. The CDR3 loop reads CATSHRDPKYSNQPQHF. The DNA of the CDR3 is TGTGCCACCAGCCACAGGGACCCCAAATATAGCAATCAGCCCCAGCATTTT.

This chain joins TRBV5-6 and TRBJ1-2, with a possible D match to TRBD1 (6 bases). This CDR3 comprises 14 residues. CDR1 and CDR2 from the germline V gene are SGHDT and YYEEEE. V was cut by 0 bases and J by 2 bases, with 8 bases left in between. The CDR3 DNA follows: TGTGCCAGCAGCTTGGGGACAGCAAACTATGGCTACACCTTC. Its protein product is CASSLGTANYGYTF.

This chain uses TRBV4-2 with TRBJ1-2, with D hard to call. Germline V gives CDR1 LGHNA, CDR2 YNFKEQ. V was cut by 5 bases and J by 0 bases, with 13 bases left in between. CDR3 size: 15 residues. The CDR3 loop reads CASSDGTGTNYGYTF. For the CDR3, the DNA is TGTGCCAGCAGCGATGGCACCGGGACTAACTATGGCTACACCTTC.

This chain uses TRBV6-5 with TRBJ2-5, with D perhaps matching TRBD1 (6 bases). V lost 6 bases and J 5 bases, leaving 16 bases between the germline ends. CDR1 and CDR2 (germline): MNHEY, SVGAGI. The CDR3 has 14 amino acids. The chain's CDR3 is CASRQPSTGETQYF. CDR3 DNA sequence: TGTGCCAGCAGACAGCCTTCTACAGGGGAGACCCAGTACTTC.

The rearrangement uses TRBV5-1 and TRBJ2-7; D gene uncertain. V lost 6 bases, J lost 2 bases, and 12 bases lay in between. The length of the CDR3 is 13 residues. Germline assignment: CDR1 SGHRS and CDR2 YFSETQ. CDR3 sequence (DNA): TGCGCCAGCAACTTCGGACCGACCTACGAGCAGTACTTC. It codes for CASNFGPTYEQYF.

V and J are TRBV24-1 and TRBJ2-7, with 8 nucleotides matching TRBD2. CDR1 and CDR2 from the germline V gene are KGHDR and SFDVKD. The junction had 10 bases not matched to a gene; V was cut back by 4 bases and J by 6 bases. The CDR3 has 15 amino acids. Here the CDR3 reads CATSEGLGTGCEQYF. CDR3 nucleotide sequence: TGTGCCACCAGTGAGGGACTAGGGACGGGTTGCGAGCAGTACTTC.

This clone was counted between two and nine times. The chain has TRBV11-2 and TRBJ2-7, with a possible D match to TRBD2 (6 bases). The CDR3 has 14 residues. Germline CDR1 and CDR2: SGHAT and FQNNGV. Trimming removed 3 bases at V and 4 bases at J, with 13 bases between. The CDR3: CASSFGTSQYEQYF. CDR3 in DNA: TGTGCCAGCAGCTTTGGGACTTCACAATACGAGCAGTACTTC.

The rearrangement uses TRBV5-6 and TRBJ2-6, with no clear D. The CDR3 totals 18 residues. Germline loops: CDR1 SGHDT, CDR2 YYEEEE. V lost 0 bases to trimming and J lost 3 bases, with 16 bases between them. The CDR3 loop is CASSLGSAGYRGANVLTF. In DNA form, the CDR3 reads TGTGCCAGCAGCTTGGGGTCCGCCGGGTACCGTGGGGCCAACGTCCTGACTTTC.

The chain carries TRBV10-3 and TRBJ2-3; the match to TRBD1 covers 9 bases. The CDR3 is 15 amino acids. The V gene's germline CDR1 is ENHRY and CDR2 SYGVKD. The V gene end was trimmed by 7 bases and the J gene end by 5 bases; junction bases not matched to a gene: 10. DNA for the CDR3: TGTGCCATCATGGGAGGTACAGGGGGCAGAGATACGCAGTATTTT. It encodes CAIMGGTGGRDTQYF.

The chain recombines TRBV4-1 with TRBJ2-1; either TRBD1 or TRBD2 may fit D (7 bases each). This CDR3 has 15 amino acids. Germline V gene data show CDR1 as MGHRA and CDR2 as YSYEKL. Trimming removed 1 base at V and 7 bases at J, with 14 bases between. The CDR3 nucleotides read TGCGCCAGCAGCCAAGGACAGGGAGGGTATAATGAGCAGTTCTTC. Its protein product is CASSQGQGGYNEQFF.

The V call is TRBV15, the J call TRBJ2-7; 15 bases align to TRBD2. The CDR3 is 20 residues long. The germline CDR1 and CDR2 sequences are LNHNV and YYDKDF (reference sequence). J was trimmed by 6 bases and V by 0 bases; bases with no gene match: 15. The CDR3 protein is CATSRDWGLAGGLPPGEQYF. The CDR3 DNA reads as TGTGCCACCAGCAGAGATTGGGGACTAGCGGGGGGCCTCCCCCCGGGCGAGCAGTACTTC.

The DNA for the CDR3 is TGTGCCAGCAGCTTGCGCAGAGGGGGAGGCTCCTACAATGAGCAGTTCTTC. It codes for CASSLRRGGGSYNEQFF. The chain recombines TRBV7-3 with TRBJ2-1; D possibly matches TRBD1 or TRBD2 (6 bases each). Germline V gene data show CDR1 as SGHTA and CDR2 as FQGTGA. V was pared by 3 bases and J by 0 bases, with 15 bases between. This CDR3 has 17 residues.

The V call is TRBV19, the J call TRBJ1-2; D is undetermined. The CDR3 runs to 12 residues. CDR1 is LNHDA, CDR2 SQIVND, per germline (reference sequence). Trimming shortened V by 5 bases and J by 2 bases, and 6 bases separated the two germline ends. This chain's CDR3 is CASSPGNYGYTF. The CDR3, as DNA: TGTGCCAGTAGTCCGGGGAACTATGGCTACACCTTC.

This clone is a singleton in its sample. The rearrangement joins TRBV30 to TRBJ2-7; D is undetermined. Germline assignment: CDR1 GTSNPN and CDR2 SVGIG (reference sequence). Trimming removed 3 bases at V and 4 bases at J, with 7 bases between. The CDR3 is 11 residues long. CDR3 sequence (DNA): TGTGCCTGGAGAATGGTATACGAGCAGTACTTC. Translation gives CAWRMVYEQYF.

The gene calls are TRBV6-2 or TRBV6-3 and TRBJ1-6; perhaps TRBD1 as D (5 bases). CDR1 and CDR2 (germline): MNHEY, SVGEGT. V lost 1 base, J lost 10 bases, and 11 bases lay in between. This CDR3 contains 14 residues. The CDR3 sequence: CASSYLMRDSPLHF. CDR3 DNA sequence: TGTGCCAGCAGTTACTTAATGAGGGACTCACCCCTCCACTTT.

This clone was found once. This sequence joins TRBV18 and TRBJ2-7, with 7 nucleotides matching TRBD1. Germline V CDR1 and CDR2: KGHSH, LQKENI. This CDR3 spans 12 amino acids. With V trimmed by 5 bases and J by 7 bases, 5 bases remained unmatched. The CDR3 nucleotides are TGTGCCAGCTCAGGTACAGGGGTTGAGCAGTACTTC. Amino acid sequence: CASSGTGVEQYF. Together with reference TRBV18 and TRBJ2-7, the CDR3 gives the full variable domain: NAGVMQNPRHLVRRRGQEARLRCSPMKGHSHVYWYRQLPEEGLKFMVYLQKENIIDESGMPKERFSAEFPKEGPSILRIQQVVRGDSAAYFCASSGTGVEQYFGPGTRLTVT.

The DNA of the CDR3 is TGTGCCAGCAGCTCTGAAATCTCTGGAAACACCATATATTTT. Translated: CASSSEISGNTIYF. V gene TRBV7-9 combines with J gene TRBJ1-3; D not resolved. This CDR3 has 14 amino acids. Germline assignment: CDR1 SEHNR and CDR2 FQNEAQ (reference sequence). Trimming removed 4 bases from V and 0 bases from J, with 7 bases in between.

The chain uses TRBV5-1 and TRBJ2-5; D gene unclear. The CDR3 is 14 amino acids. V was clipped by 0 bases and J by 1 base, with 7 bases between them. Germline CDR1 reads SGHRS; CDR2 reads YFSETQ. The CDR3 region has the DNA TGCGCCAGCAGCTTGGGTCACCCCCAAGAGACCCAGTACTTC. This codes for CASSLGHPQETQYF.

The chain couples TRBV7-9 to TRBJ1-6; TRBD1 might be the D (5 bases). V was clipped by 2 bases and J by 9 bases, with 14 bases between them. This CDR3 has 15 residues. Germline CDR1 reads SEHNR; CDR2 reads FQNEAQ (reference sequence). Here the CDR3 DNA reads TGTGCCAGCAGCTTAATGGGGGACGGCACTTCACCCCTCCACTTT. Encoded protein: CASSLMGDGTSPLHF.

The CDR3 sequence: CASSQGTDQPQHF. The CDR3 region has the DNA TGTGCCAGCTCACAAGGGACAGATCAGCCCCAGCATTTT. The chain is built from TRBV18 and TRBJ1-5, with TRBD1 matching 7 bases. The V gene's germline CDR1 is KGHSH and CDR2 LQKENI. V shed 4 bases, J shed 5 bases, and the junction held 2 bases outside the gene matches. The CDR3 extends over 13 amino acids. Complete variable domain (other parts from reference TRBV18 and TRBJ1-5): NAGVMQNPRHLVRRRGQEARLRCSPMKGHSHVYWYRQLPEEGLKFMVYLQKENIIDESGMPKERFSAEFPKEGPSILRIQQVVRGDSAAYFCASSQGTDQPQHFGDGTRLSIL.

The gene calls are TRBV7-6 and TRBJ2-7; 10 nucleotides match TRBD1. V lost 1 base to trimming and J lost 3 bases; unmatched junction nucleotides: 3. The CDR3 covers 15 residues. The germline V gene encodes CDR1 SGHVS and CDR2 FNYEAQ. The CDR3 sequence: CASSLGGQGNYEQYF. CDR3 nucleotide sequence: TGTGCCAGCAGCTTAGGGGGACAGGGGAACTACGAGCAGTACTTC.

CDR3 sequence (DNA): TGTGCCAGCAGCCCCTCCTACGAGCAGTACTTC. Protein: CASSPSYEQYF. The V gene is TRBV7-2, the J gene TRBJ2-7, with D hard to call. The CDR3 covers 11 residues. With 5 bases removed from V and 0 bases from J, the gap between germline ends came to 2 bases. CDR1 is SGHTA, CDR2 FQGNSA, per germline.

The chain joins TRBV12-3 or TRBV12-4 to TRBJ1-2, with 8 bases fitting TRBD1. With 1 base clipped from V and 8 bases from J, the junction kept 3 bases outside the gene matches. The CDR3 totals 13 residues. DNA of the CDR3: TGTGCCAGCAGTTTAGGGACAGGGTTCGGCTACACCTTC. This codes for CASSLGTGFGYTF.